The entry that follows covers one T cell receptor (beta chain) sequence. Its antigen is still unknown. These data originate in a study of radiotherapy plus CTLA-4 blockade in lung cancer. The overall study: Objective responses were seen in around a sixth of patients, disease control in around 30%.

Using immunoSEQ multiplex PCR, the repertoire was profiled, and TCRdb retains in-frame clones only, with some absent. The sample consists of 90,000 to 100,000 clones, 60% to 75% of them appearing once. Germline V gene data show CDR1 as LNHDA and CDR2 as SQIVND (reference sequence). There are 15 residues in the CDR3. Trimming left V 3 bases short and J 3 bases short, with 15 bases between. Whole-study findings and limits: An expansion of tumor-derived TCR clones occurred in blood after radiotherapy plus ipilimumab.

Those with chemo-refractory metastatic non-small-cell lung cancer were treated with focal radiation combined with CTLA-4 blockade using ipilimumab. This sequence originates from a human donor with non-small cell lung cancer who had a partial response to radiotherapy plus ipilimumab. Some clones in this sample may be carry-over from other donors' samples. The sequences come from peripheral blood, collected from a patient treated with radiotherapy plus ipilimumab. This chain links TRBV19 with TRBJ2-7, with D unresolved. The CDR3 DNA is TGTGCCAGTAGTATCGGTACGTCCCTTAACTACGAGCAGTACTTC. It codes for CASSIGTSLNYEQYF.